This TCR beta chain was identified during a study of OX40 agonist ivuxolimab in advanced cancers. For the wider study: The costimulatory receptor OX40 (CD134) was targeted by ivuxolimab, a fully human IgG2 agonistic monoclonal antibody. Intravenous ivuxolimab was administered to patients every 2 weeks at six dose levels: 0.01, 0.1, 0.3, 1.5, 3 and 10 mg/kg. In the dose-escalation cohort, 75% to 90% of patients were male, and the mean age was around 60 years with a range of roughly 20 to 85. Peripheral TCRbeta sequencing was intended to test whether TCR sequence diversity was altered and clonal T-cell expansion was caused by ivuxolimab. Of the 50 or so patients in dose escalation, around 20 had hepatocellular carcinoma, around 15 had melanoma, 9 had renal cell carcinoma and 9 had head and neck cancer. Prior anti-PD-1, anti-PD-L1 or anti-CTLA-4 therapy was permitted, and 30% to 45% of dose-escalation patients had received checkpoint inhibitors. The paper covers the monotherapy dose-escalation part of the phase I ivuxolimab trial, which included N ≈ 50 patients. Partial responses were achieved by three dose-escalation patients, of whom one had hepatocellular carcinoma and two had cutaneous melanoma.

Study-level results and caveats: In the 0.1-3.0 mg/kg groups, partial responders had among the lowest normalized peripheral clonal expansion, particularly in CD8+ T cells. Clonal expansion of both CD4+ and CD8+ blood T cells was observed from baseline to week 6 at doses 0.1 to 3.0 mg/kg. Low levels of normalized T-cell clonal expansion were also seen in some patients who did not respond. On average, CD8+ T cells showed more expanded clones than CD4+ T cells after ivuxolimab. Antigen specificity was not determined for the clonally expanded peripheral T cells.

Genomic DNA was extracted from sorted cells for sequencing of the TCRbeta CDR3 region. TCRbeta CDR3 regions were sequenced using the immunoSEQ Assay. TCRdb mirrors the immuneACCESS table, restricted to in-frame sequences. Some clones are absent from its copies; in checked studies, under half trace to an unresolved V gene, and the reason for the others is unknown. The sample contains some 45,000 clones, about 86% of them found a single time. The ten largest make up just over 20% of the sample. The CDR3 sequence holds 10 residues, the cysteine and phenylalanine included. Just the 30-base CDR3 DNA is kept, in frame starting at base 1. CDR1 and CDR2 were assigned from the germline V gene as MNHGY and SAAAGT. As regards this clone: Its antigen target is currently unknown. Its ends do not fully match the called genes, so a read error is possible.

Patients with a history of autoimmune disease or receiving systemic immunosuppression were excluded from the trial. Peripheral blood for TCR sequencing was collected from all dose cohorts at baseline, on cycle 4 day 1, and on cycle 7 day 1. The samples were drawn from a first-in-human, open-label, multicenter phase I dose-escalation trial of ivuxolimab. Adults with locally advanced or metastatic melanoma, renal cell carcinoma, hepatocellular carcinoma or head and neck squamous cell carcinoma were enrolled in the trial. Before TCR sequencing, CD4+ T cells and CD8+ T cells from peripheral blood were sorted into separate populations.

The sequence was obtained from an adult with an advanced solid tumor such as melanoma, head and neck, liver or kidney cancer. The chain employs TRBV6-8 and TRBJ1-4, with a tentative D gene TRBD1 over 6 matching bases. The material was CD4+ or CD8+ T cells sorted from blood, obtained in a trial of the OX40 agonist ivuxolimab. CDR3 loop: CASSYSRGVF. The nucleotides are TGTGCCAGCAGTTACTCAAGGGGGGTTTTT.